Listed below are T cell receptor beta chains from one sample, sequenced in a study of T cell changes during pregnancy in multiple sclerosis. TCRdb's copy holds only in-frame clones and misses some; the assay was immunoSEQ multiplex PCR. This sample has approximately 70,000 clones, with about 93% found just once. This material consisted of peripheral blood, taken in the first trimester of pregnancy. The receptors originated from a female donor in good health, enrolled as a control in a pregnancy study. The CDR3 runs from the conserved cysteine through the conserved F or W. A D gene is named only where the DNA matches it firmly. Not every row has a clone size; where given, it reads once, few, many or a size class.

v_gene	j_gene	d_gene	abundance	CDR3aa	CDR3nt
TRBV2	TRBJ2-7	TRBD1	.	CASSGNRGLNEQYF	TGTGCCAGCAGCGGGAACAGGGGGCTGAACGAGCAGTACTTC
TRBV6-1	TRBJ2-1	.	.	CASSVRLINEQFF	TGTGCCAGCAGTGTTAGACTCATCAATGAGCAGTTCTTC
TRBV7-9	TRBJ2-5	TRBD2	.	CASSPPLAGQEETQYF	TGTGCCAGCAGCCCCCCCCTAGCGGGGCAAGAAGAGACCCAGTACTTC
TRBV5-1	TRBJ2-7	TRBD1	.	CASSTYGTGVPYEQYF	TGCGCCAGCAGCACCTACGGGACAGGGGTACCCTACGAGCAGTACTTC
TRBV2	TRBJ1-5	.	once	CASAGGGVTQPQHF	TGTGCCAGCGCGGGAGGAGGGGTTACTCAGCCCCAGCATTTT
TRBV15	TRBJ2-3	.	.	CATRRGASTQYF	TGTGCCACCCGGCGAGGAGCGAGTACGCAGTATTTT
TRBV5-4	TRBJ2-1	.	.	CASSFRQAAYNEQFF	TGTGCCAGCAGCTTCCGACAGGCGGCCTACAATGAGCAGTTCTTC
TRBV6-1	TRBJ2-5	TRBD2	.	CASSPTSGTPTQYF	TGTGCCAGCAGCCCAACTAGCGGGACACCCACCCAGTACTTC
TRBV6-5	TRBJ1-1	.	.	CASSPLGAGTEAFF	TGTGCCAGCAGCCCACTGGGGGCCGGCACTGAAGCTTTCTTT
TRBV7-7	TRBJ2-1	TRBD2	few	CASSPQLAGENEQFF	TGTGCCAGCAGCCCCCAGCTAGCGGGAGAAAATGAGCAGTTCTTC
TRBV11-2	TRBJ2-1	.	.	CASSLAGDSRPYNEQFF	TGTGCCAGCAGCTTAGCTGGTGACAGTCGGCCTTACAATGAGCAGTTCTTC
TRBV29-1	TRBJ2-2	TRBD2	.	CSVVGLANTGELFF	TGCAGCGTTGTCGGACTAGCTAACACCGGGGAGCTGTTTTTT
TRBV18	TRBJ2-7	.	.	CASSPPGLSSYEQYF	TGTGCCAGCTCACCCCCGGGACTGTCGTCCTACGAGCAGTACTTC
TRBV2	TRBJ2-3	.	.	CASSDYSGGTDTQYF	TGTGCCAGCAGTGATTATAGCGGAGGCACAGATACGCAGTATTTT
TRBV2	TRBJ2-7	TRBD1	.	CASSPITGGLNEQYF	TGTGCCAGCAGTCCGATAACAGGGGGGCTGAACGAGCAGTACTTC
TRBV5-4	TRBJ2-1	TRBD2	.	CASSLVSGGLYNEQFF	TGTGCCAGCAGCTTGGTTAGCGGGGGTCTCTACAATGAGCAGTTCTTC